These 23 T cell receptor beta chains originate from one sample sequenced in a study of technical replicates of blood from a few donors. Using immunoSEQ multiplex PCR, the repertoire was profiled, and TCRdb retains in-frame clones only, with some absent. The sample includes 75,000 to 100,000 clones, 95% to 96% seen only once; the top ten take more than 0.3%. Sequenced: T cells isolated from PBMCs. These receptors were taken from a human donor in good health.

The genes are TRBV9 and TRBJ2-7; 12 nucleotides match TRBD2. The CDR3 is made up of 14 amino acids. Germline V lookup: CDR1 SGDLS, CDR2 YYNGEE. V shed 3 bases and J 7 bases; nucleotides not matched to a gene: 5. CDR3 region: CASSDRLAGEEQYF. The CDR3 DNA reads TGTGCCAGCAGCGATCGACTAGCGGGAGAAGAGCAGTACTTC.

J is TRBJ2-1 and V is TRBV4-2; weak D call: TRBD2 (5 bases). Germline CDR1 is LGHNA and CDR2 is YNFKEQ. V was shortened by 1 base and J by 3 bases, with 10 bases between the two germline ends. The CDR3 contains 15 residues. The CDR3 loop is CASSQAQGSYNEQFF. CDR3 bases: TGTGCCAGCAGCCAAGCTCAAGGGAGCTACAATGAGCAGTTCTTC.

The genes are TRBV6-1 and TRBJ1-5; TRBD1 is a possible D gene (6 bases). Germline values: CDR1 MNHNS, CDR2 SASEGT. The CDR3 runs 16 residues. The V and J ends lost 1 base and 0 bases respectively, with 10 bases between them. In DNA form, the CDR3 reads TGTGCCAGCAGTGAAGTACAGGGTCATAGCAATCAGCCCCAGCATTTT. It encodes CASSEVQGHSNQPQHF.

This chain joins TRBV19 and TRBJ2-7; tentatively, D is TRBD2 (6 bases). The ends were cut back, 5 bases at V and 5 bases at J, with 22 bases in the middle. This CDR3 spans 16 amino acids. CDR1 LNHDA and CDR2 SQIVND come from the germline V gene (reference sequence). The CDR3 DNA reads as TGTGCCAGTAGTCGGCGCGGGACTCCTCCCTCGAACGAGCAGTACTTC. This sequence encodes CASSRRGTPPSNEQYF.

The chain combines TRBV10-3 with TRBJ2-2; D remains unclear. CDR3 length: 17 amino acids. V was cut by 2 bases and J by 2 bases, with 15 bases left in between. Germline CDR1 reads ENHRY; CDR2 reads SYGVKD. CDR3 protein: CAISEANINYNTGELFF. CDR3 coding DNA: TGTGCCATCAGTGAGGCAAATATTAACTATAACACCGGGGAGCTGTTTTTT.

V usage is TRBV11-3 and J usage is TRBJ2-5, with TRBD1 as a possible D gene (6 bases). V dropped 5 bases and J dropped 1 base, with 11 bases sitting between them. Germline V gene lookup returns CDR1 SGHNT and CDR2 YENEEA. The CDR3 sequence is 14 residues long. CDR3 loop: CASSQGPSQETQYF. The CDR3 region has the DNA TGTGCCAGCAGCCAGGGGCCTTCCCAAGAGACCCAGTACTTC.

The rearrangement uses TRBV28 and TRBJ1-4; D uncertain. The CDR3 spans 14 residues. Trimming shortened V by 5 bases and J by 8 bases, and 15 bases separated the two germline ends. CDR1 is MDHEN, CDR2 SYDVKM, per germline. The chain's CDR3 is CASSQRVLGEKLFF. The CDR3 bases are TGTGCCAGCAGTCAGAGGGTTCTGGGGGAAAAACTGTTTTTT.

This sequence joins TRBV6-4 and TRBJ2-1; 10 nucleotides align to TRBD2. This CDR3 contains 15 residues. J gave up 8 bases and V 3 bases, and 7 bases lay outside the gene matches. The germline V gene encodes CDR1 MRHNA and CDR2 SNTAGT. This CDR3 reads CASSEEASGSHEQFF. CDR3 in DNA: TGTGCCAGCAGTGAGGAGGCTAGCGGGAGCCATGAGCAGTTCTTC.

This clone has just one count. This chain uses TRBV20-1 with TRBJ1-5; 9 nucleotides match TRBD1. The CDR3 is 11 amino acids. V dropped 3 bases and J dropped 13; count of bases not matched to a gene: 4. Germline loops: CDR1 DFQATT, CDR2 SNEGSKA (reference sequence). The CDR3: CSARGQGGQHF. The CDR3 DNA is TGCAGTGCTAGGGGACAGGGAGGTCAGCATTTT.

The gene calls are TRBV6-1 and TRBJ2-5; D is possibly TRBD1 (6 bases). The CDR3 runs 13 residues. V lost 9 bases and J 2 bases, leaving 13 bases between the germline ends. Germline CDR1 and CDR2: MNHNS and SASEGT. This CDR3 is CASSGDTQETQYF. The CDR3, as DNA: TGTGCCAGTTCTGGGGACACTCAAGAGACCCAGTACTTC.

The rearrangement links TRBV5-6 to TRBJ2-1, with 10 bases that match TRBD2. The germline gives CDR1 SGHDT, CDR2 YYEEEE. V lost 0 bases and J lost 7; bases outside the gene matches: 7. The CDR3 has 16 amino acids. CDR3 DNA: TGTGCCAGCAGCTTGGAACTAGCGGGAAGAGAAAATGAGCAGTTCTTC. Translation gives CASSLELAGRENEQFF.

This chain connects TRBV18 to TRBJ2-5; D is ambiguous. V lost 3 bases, J lost 3 bases, and 8 bases lay in between. Germline lookup yields CDR1 KGHSH and CDR2 LQKENI. The CDR3 runs 13 residues. The CDR3 spells CASSPGFEETQYF. The CDR3 nucleotides read TGTGCCAGCTCACCGGGCTTCGAAGAGACCCAGTACTTC.

This chain uses TRBV18 with TRBJ2-7; 12 nucleotides match TRBD2. Germline trimming cut 0 bases from V and 6 bases from J; bases unmatched to any gene: 3. The length of the CDR3 is 15 residues. Germline loops: CDR1 KGHSH, CDR2 LQKENI. The CDR3 here is CASSPPGLAGLEQYF. Written as DNA, the CDR3 is TGTGCCAGCTCACCACCGGGACTAGCGGGCCTCGAGCAGTACTTC.

The J gene is TRBJ2-5, the V gene TRBV29-1; D uncertain. The germline CDR1 and CDR2 sequences are SQVTM and ANQGSEA. The CDR3 runs to 13 residues. V lost 4 bases, J lost 0 bases, and 9 bases lay in between. The CDR3 reads CSVAGADQETQYF. CDR3 DNA sequence: TGCAGCGTTGCTGGAGCCGACCAAGAGACCCAGTACTTC.

This sequence joins TRBV7-2 and TRBJ1-5; 9 bases are shared with TRBD1. V was clipped by 5 bases and J by 8 bases; unmatched bases: 10. The CDR3 runs to 15 residues. The V gene's germline CDR1 is SGHTA and CDR2 FQGNSA. The CDR3 DNA is TGTGCCAGCAGCCTCCGGGACAGGGTCACGAAGCCCCAGCATTTT. This encodes CASSLRDRVTKPQHF.

The chain joins TRBV30 to TRBJ2-1; the D gene is possibly TRBD1 (6 bases). With 2 bases removed from V and 2 bases from J, the gap between germline ends came to 7 bases. Germline V gene data show CDR1 as GTSNPN and CDR2 as SVGIG (reference sequence). The CDR3 runs 13 residues. Here the CDR3 reads CAWSQGPYNEQFF. The CDR3, as DNA: TGTGCCTGGAGTCAGGGGCCCTACAATGAGCAGTTCTTC.

The gene calls are TRBV6-5 and TRBJ1-5; D is unclear. This CDR3 contains 12 residues. The V gene lost 2 bases and the J gene lost 4 bases, with 3 bases spanning the gap. Looked up from germline, CDR1 is MNHEY and CDR2 is SVGAGI. The CDR3 loop reads CASSYQNQPQHF. The CDR3 DNA is TGTGCCAGCAGTTACCAGAATCAGCCCCAGCATTTT.

The chain has TRBV7-2 and TRBJ2-5; 7 bases map to TRBD1. Losses at the gene ends were 2 bases for V and 2 bases for J; bases not matched to a gene: 2. This CDR3 is 14 amino acids long. Looked up from germline, CDR1 is SGHTA and CDR2 is FQGNSA. The CDR3 region has the DNA TGTGCCAGCAGCTTACCGACAGGGCAAGAGACCCAGTACTTC. Its translation: CASSLPTGQETQYF. The variable domain in full, with the rest retrieved from reference TRBV7-2 and TRBJ2-5, is GAGVSQSPSNKVTEKGKDVELRCDPISGHTALYWYRQSLGQGLEFLIYFQGNSAPDKSGLPSDRFSAERTGGSVSTLTIQRTQQEDSAVYLCASSLPTGQETQYFGPGTRLLVL.

The chain joins TRBV5-6 to TRBJ1-5, with 9 bases matching TRBD1. Unmatched junction bases numbered 3, after V lost 2 bases and J lost 0 bases. CDR1 is SGHDT, CDR2 YYEEEE, per germline. This CDR3 is 16 amino acids long. CDR3 region: CASSFRTGVSNQPQHF. The DNA of the CDR3 is TGTGCCAGCAGCTTCCGGACAGGGGTTAGCAATCAGCCCCAGCATTTT. Full variable domain (remainder filled in from reference TRBV5-6 and TRBJ1-5): DAGVTQSPTHLIKTRGQQVTLRCSPKSGHDTVSWYQQALGQGPQFIFQYYEEEERQRGNFPDRFSGHQFPNYSSELNVNALLLGDSALYLCASSFRTGVSNQPQHFGDGTRLSIL.

This clone was seen just once. This rearrangement joins TRBV10-2 to TRBJ1-4; D is possibly TRBD1 (5 bases). Germline V gene lookup returns CDR1 WSHSY and CDR2 SAAADI. This CDR3 comprises 14 residues. With 3 bases removed from V and 7 bases from J, the gap between germline ends came to 12 bases. CDR3: CASSDWATGEKLFF. The CDR3 coding sequence is TGCGCCAGCAGTGATTGGGCCACAGGTGAAAAACTGTTTTTT.

The chain recombines TRBV19 with TRBJ2-7; D gene unclear. V shed 2 bases and J shed 3 bases, with 11 bases lying between them. The CDR3 totals 14 residues. Germline V lookup: CDR1 LNHDA, CDR2 SQIVND (reference sequence). Here the CDR3 DNA reads TGTGCCAGTAGTATATCCCAGCGAGACTACGAGCAGTACTTC. Its protein product is CASSISQRDYEQYF.

This rearrangement joins TRBV5-1 to TRBJ1-2, with 10 bases identical to TRBD1. The length of the CDR3 is 16 residues. J gave up 4 bases and V 4 bases, and 10 bases lay outside the gene matches. Germline values: CDR1 SGHRS, CDR2 YFSETQ. The CDR3: CASSQGQGPSGYGYTF. DNA of the CDR3: TGCGCCAGCAGCCAGGGACAGGGGCCGTCTGGCTATGGCTACACCTTC.

The chain has TRBV6-6 and TRBJ2-2; D is perhaps TRBD2 (6 bases). Trimming pared 0 bases from V and 5 bases from J, leaving 7 bases between. Germline V CDR1 and CDR2: MNHNY, SVGAGI (reference sequence). This CDR3 spans 14 amino acids. The CDR3 coding sequence is TGTGCCAGCAGTTACTCCGGGGGTACCGGGGAGCTGTTTTTT. Amino acid sequence: CASSYSGGTGELFF.